Given below is one T cell receptor beta chain in context. Its antigen is undetermined. The CDR3 consists of 16 residues. Germline CDR1 and CDR2: SGHTS and YDEGEE. J lost 1 base, V lost 4 bases, and 10 bases had no gene match. The entry originates in a study of OX40 agonist ivuxolimab in advanced cancers. Across the study: Ivuxolimab is an agonistic anti-OX40 (CD134) antibody, and patients were treated with it. From 23 to 79 years was the age range, with a mean of around 57 years, and about 78% were male.

Broader study findings: Doses of 0.1 to 3.0 mg/kg were accompanied by clonal expansion of CD4+ and CD8+ blood T cells by week 6. Among T cells, CD8+ cells averaged more expanded clones than CD4+ cells.

Using immunoSEQ multiplex PCR, the repertoire was profiled, and TCRdb retains in-frame clones only, with some absent. The sample holds several thousand clones, about 71% seen once. The rearrangement links TRBV5-8 to TRBJ1-2, with 7 bases fitting TRBD1. The sample here was CD4+ or CD8+ T cells sorted from blood, taken in a trial of the OX40 agonist ivuxolimab. The origin of this receptor is an adult with an advanced solid tumor such as melanoma, head and neck, liver or kidney cancer. The CDR3 protein is CASSAGTVGFNYGYTF. CDR3 in DNA: TGTGCCAGCAGCGCCGGGACAGTGGGGTTTAACTATGGCTACACCTTC.